The table lists the clone carrying this T cell receptor (beta chain) with a few counts. Trimming left V 4 bases short and J 0 bases short, with 16 bases between. The CDR3 has 16 amino acids. The V gene's germline CDR1 is MGHRA and CDR2 YSYEKL. Per the authors' pipeline: Estimated nucleated cell counts came from reference gene primer amplification. Using immunoSEQ multiplex PCR, the repertoire was profiled, and TCRdb retains in-frame clones only, with some absent. V and J calls and clone size follow that table, whereas D and trimming were derived from the DNA. The sample includes over 300,000 clones, just over 85% seen only once; the top ten take under 11%. This record comes from a study of blood T cell repertoires in COVID-19. The wider study: Samples came from the United States, Italy and Spain, spanning acute and convalescent COVID-19.

The sequenced sample consisted of PBMCs or T cells enriched from blood (not recorded which). The receptor was isolated from a woman aged 18-35 years who had recovered from COVID-19. This chain uses TRBV4-1 with TRBJ2-7, with TRBD1 as a possible D gene (6 bases). CDR3 in amino acids: CASSPVTWDISYEQYF. The CDR3 DNA sequence: TGCGCCAGCAGCCCAGTAACGTGGGACATCTCCTACGAGCAGTACTTC.